A selection of T cell receptor beta chains follows, all from one sample in a study of T cell responses to AZD1222 COVID-19 vaccine. Method: immunoSEQ multiplex PCR; TCRdb's copy keeps in-frame clones and lacks some. The sample lists 140,000 to 150,000 clones; about 90% were seen once. This sample comprised peripheral blood, obtained on day 0 of AZD1222 vaccination. Receptors were obtained from an adult in good health. The CDR3 runs from the conserved cysteine through the conserved F or W. A D gene is named only where the DNA matches it firmly. Clone size is shown for a subset of rows, as once, few, many or a class of expanded clone.

abundance	d_gene	v_gene	j_gene	CDR3nt	CDR3aa
NA	NA	TRBV4-2	TRBJ2-2	TGTGCCAGCAGCCAAGAGTCGTCGACGAACACCGGGGAGCTGTTTTTT	CASSQESSTNTGELFF
NA	TRBD2	TRBV7-3	TRBJ2-1	TGTGCCAGCAGCTCGACTAGCGGGAGCTCCTACAATGAGCAGTTCTTC	CASSSTSGSSYNEQFF
NA	NA	TRBV6-5	TRBJ2-1	TGTGCCAGCAATCGGGCAGGGAATGAGCAGTTCTTC	CASNRAGNEQFF
few	TRBD1	TRBV9	TRBJ1-3	TGTGCCAGCAGCTCTGGGACAGGGTACTACACCATATATTTT	CASSSGTGYYTIYF
NA	TRBD1	TRBV4-2	TRBJ1-3	TGTGCCAGCAGCCAAACACAGGGGGCGAGTATGAGAAACACCATATATTTT	CASSQTQGASMRNTIYF
NA	NA	TRBV3-1/TRBV3-2	TRBJ2-5	TGTGCCAGCAGCCAACCCCCAACGTCGCGGGGCCAAGAGACCCAGTACTTC	CASSQPPTSRGQETQYF
NA	NA	TRBV18	TRBJ1-1	TGTGCCAGCTCACCAATCAGGGAGGTGGGGACTGAAGCTTTCTTT	CASSPIREVGTEAFF
NA	NA	TRBV7-6	TRBJ2-1	TGTGCCAGCAGCTTCATCACAGTCGAGGGCAATGAGCAGTTCTTC	CASSFITVEGNEQFF
NA	TRBD2	TRBV4-2	TRBJ2-1	TGTGCCAGCAGCCCGGACTTGAATTTAGCGGGGGATGAGCAGTTCTTC	CASSPDLNLAGDEQFF
NA	NA	TRBV5-4	TRBJ1-1	TGTGCCAGCAGCTTCGGGGGGGGCGGGGACACTGAAGCTTTCTTT	CASSFGGGGDTEAFF
NA	NA	TRBV18	TRBJ1-5	TGTGCCAGCTCACCGGCAGGGGATCAGCCCCAGCATTTT	CASSPAGDQPQHF
NA	NA	TRBV6-5	TRBJ1-5	TGTGCCAGCAGTTGGGTCAGCTACAATCAGCCCCAGCATTTT	CASSWVSYNQPQHF
NA	NA	TRBV29-1	TRBJ1-2	TGCAGCGTTGAGAGGGGTTATGGCTACACCTTC	CSVERGYGYTF
NA	TRBD2	TRBV10-3	TRBJ2-2	TGTGCCATCCTTACTAGCGAGGCGGGCACCGGGGAGCTGTTTTTT	CAILTSEAGTGELFF
NA	NA	TRBV4-3	TRBJ1-2	TGCGCCAGCAGCCCTTCATCCCAGGGGAACTATGGCTACACCTTC	CASSPSSQGNYGYTF
few	NA	TRBV2	TRBJ2-7	TGTGCCAGCAGTGAAAGTTACTCCTACGAGCAGTACTTC	CASSESYSYEQYF
NA	NA	TRBV6-5	TRBJ1-4	TGTGCCAGCAGTTACTCGAGGGCAGGGCTACTGTTTTTT	CASSYSRAGLLFF
NA	NA	TRBV6-2/TRBV6-3	TRBJ2-7	TGTGCCAGCAGTTGGGGGTCCGAGCAGTACTTC	CASSWGSEQYF
NA	NA	TRBV6-5	TRBJ1-4	TGTGCCAGCAGTTACCTGGGGGGCACTAATGAAAAACTGTTTTTT	CASSYLGGTNEKLFF
NA	TRBD1	TRBV27	TRBJ1-6	TGTGCCAGCAGTTTATTAGGATCAGGGGGCGGCTATAATTCACCCCTCCACTTT	CASSLLGSGGGYNSPLHF
NA	NA	TRBV6-5	TRBJ1-1	TGTGCCAGCAGCGGCGTGGGCAGAATAAGTACGGAAGCTTTCTTT	CASSGVGRISTEAFF
NA	NA	TRBV14	TRBJ1-6	TGTGCCAGCAGCCAAGTTGGAGGAACACCCCTCCACTTT	CASSQVGGTPLHF
NA	NA	TRBV20-1	TRBJ2-7	TGCAGTGCTAGTTCCGGTGGCGCCTACGAGCAGTACTTC	CSASSGGAYEQYF
NA	NA	TRBV4-3	TRBJ2-1	TGCGCCAGCAGCCGGATTGGATCAGGGAATGAGCAGTTCTTC	CASSRIGSGNEQFF
once	NA	TRBV7-9	TRBJ2-1	TGTGCCAGCAGCTCCCCCGGGTCTAGCTCCTACAATGAGCAGTTCTTC	CASSSPGSSSYNEQFF
once	NA	TRBV11-1	TRBJ2-7	TGTGCCAGCAGCTTAGAGACAGCCCTACCCAGTCGGTACTTC	CASSLETALPSRYF
NA	NA	TRBV11-2	TRBJ2-2	TGTGCCAGCAGCTTATCTGTGTGGCGGGAAAGCACCGGGGAGCTGTTTTTT	CASSLSVWRESTGELFF
NA	NA	TRBV19	TRBJ1-5	TGTGCCAGTACGCCCCAAGCCGGTCAGCCCCAGCATTTT	CASTPQAGQPQHF
few	NA	TRBV2	TRBJ2-1	TGTGCCAGCAGTCCCTACAATGAGCAGTTCTTC	CASSPYNEQFF
NA	TRBD1	TRBV6-2/TRBV6-3	TRBJ1-5	TGTGCCAGCAGCCTTCGGTGGTACGACAGGGACGATCAGCCCCAGCATTTT	CASSLRWYDRDDQPQHF
NA	TRBD2	TRBV7-8	TRBJ2-1	TGTGCCAGCAGCTTAGTAAGCGGGAGCTCCTACAATGAGCAGTTCTTC	CASSLVSGSSYNEQFF
NA	TRBD1	TRBV6-6	TRBJ1-1	TGTGCCAGCAGTTATTCCGACAGGGCTCCTACGGCTTTCTTT	CASSYSDRAPTAFF
once	NA	TRBV24-1	TRBJ1-5	TGTGCCACCAGTGACGGGATTACGAGCAATCAGCCCCAGCATTTT	CATSDGITSNQPQHF
NA	TRBD2	TRBV4-3	TRBJ2-7	TGCGCCAGCAGCCAAGATTTAGGACTAGCCTATTACGAGCAGTACTTC	CASSQDLGLAYYEQYF
NA	NA	TRBV6-2/TRBV6-3	TRBJ2-7	TGTGCCAGCAGCCCCTGGGGAGGGGGCGTTTTCGACGAGCAGTACTTC	CASSPWGGGVFDEQYF
NA	TRBD1	TRBV9	TRBJ1-2	TGTGCCAGCAGCCTCGGGACAGCTAACTATGGCTACACCTTC	CASSLGTANYGYTF
NA	NA	TRBV7-3	TRBJ2-1	TGTGCCAGCAGTCCGGGTGGGAATGAGCAGTTCTTC	CASSPGGNEQFF
once	NA	TRBV6-2/TRBV6-3	TRBJ1-5	TGTGCCAGCAGTTTGTCAGGGTATCAGCCCCAGCATTTT	CASSLSGYQPQHF
NA	NA	TRBV3-1/TRBV3-2	TRBJ2-5	TGTGCCAGCAGCCAAGATTGTGAGCAAGAGACCCAGTACTTC	CASSQDCEQETQYF
NA	TRBD1	TRBV2	TRBJ2-5	TGTGCCAGCAGTGAATGGAGGGGACAGGCGGAGACCCAGTACTTC	CASSEWRGQAETQYF
NA	NA	TRBV6-1	TRBJ2-7	TGTGCCAGCAGTGAAGCCGGGCCTAACGCGGGCTACGAGCAGTACTTC	CASSEAGPNAGYEQYF
NA	TRBD1	TRBV27	TRBJ1-2	TGTGCCAGCAGTGGGACAGGGGGCCAACTTAACTATGGCTACACCTTC	CASSGTGGQLNYGYTF
NA	TRBD1	TRBV4-1	TRBJ2-7	TGCGCCAGCAGGCCGATTGGGACAGAGGACGAGCAGTACTTC	CASRPIGTEDEQYF
NA	TRBD2	TRBV5-1	TRBJ2-3	TGCGCCAGCCGGACTAGCGGGGGTAGCACAGATACGCAGTATTTT	CASRTSGGSTDTQYF
NA	TRBD2	TRBV29-1	TRBJ2-7	TGCAGCGTTGGGGGGGGCTACGAGCAGTACTTC	CSVGGGYEQYF
NA	NA	TRBV11-2	TRBJ2-1	TGTGCCAGCAGCGCGCAGTTTAGCTCCTACAATGAGCAGTTCTTC	CASSAQFSSYNEQFF
NA	TRBD2	TRBV7-3	TRBJ2-7	TGTGCCAGCAGCTTAATGGCGGGGGAAAACTACGAGCAGTACTTC	CASSLMAGENYEQYF